These 23 T cell receptor beta chains came from one sample sequenced in a study of control samples from healthy donors and cancer patients. TCRdb's copy holds only in-frame clones and misses some; the assay was immunoSEQ multiplex PCR. The table lists about 96,000 clones, 85% to 95% of them singletons, with roughly 8% in the top ten. The source material was blood. The receptors stem from a man in his late teens or twenties in good health.

The chain couples TRBV4-3 to TRBJ2-1; 9 bases are shared with TRBD2. Per the germline V gene, CDR1 is LGHNA and CDR2 is YSLEER. V shed 4 bases and J 6 bases; nucleotides not matched to a gene: 10. This CDR3 has 16 residues. The CDR3 coding sequence is TGCGCCAGCAGCCCACTTACCAGCGGGAGGATCAATGAGCAGTTCTTC. Translation: CASSPLTSGRINEQFF.

The genes are TRBV29-1 and TRBJ1-2; the D is unclear. The length of the CDR3 is 12 residues. Germline loops: CDR1 SQVTM, CDR2 ANQGSEA. Trimming stripped 6 bases from V and 8 bases from J, with 16 bases between. The CDR3 region has the DNA TGCAGCGTCCAAGGCCCCGGAGGAGGCTACACCTTC. Amino acids: CSVQGPGGGYTF.

Only one count was recorded for this clone. The rearrangement uses TRBV10-2 and TRBJ2-1; 8 nucleotides agree with TRBD2. Germline CDR1 WSHSY, CDR2 SAAADI. J gave up 6 bases and V 3 bases, and 16 bases lay outside the gene matches. This CDR3 contains 18 residues. CDR3 coding DNA: TGCGCCAGCAGTGAAAAAACGGGGGGGTACCTTTTTGGCAATGAGCAGTTCTTC. Its protein product is CASSEKTGGYLFGNEQFF.

The J gene is TRBJ1-4, the V gene TRBV2; TRBD1 is a possible D gene (6 bases). The germline gives CDR1 SNHLY, CDR2 FYNNEI. V was trimmed by 5 bases and J by 3 bases, leaving 22 bases between them. CDR3 length: 18 residues. The CDR3 DNA reads as TGTGCCAGCAGTTTCCAGAACCCCGCTCGGGGGCCTAATGAAAAACTGTTTTTT. It is translated as CASSFQNPARGPNEKLFF.

The chain joins TRBV6-5 to TRBJ1-1; no definite D call. Trimming stripped 4 bases from V and 1 base from J, with 13 bases between. In germline, CDR1 is MNHEY, CDR2 SVGAGI. CDR3 length: 15 residues. The CDR3 reads CASSSLRLSNTEAFF. CDR3 DNA: TGTGCCAGCAGTTCCCTACGGTTGTCGAACACTGAAGCTTTCTTT.

A single count supports this clone. The chain recombines TRBV25-1 with TRBJ2-2, with TRBD1 matching over 9 bases. V gave up 5 bases and J gave up 5 bases; unmatched junction bases: 6. The CDR3 totals 15 residues. Germline loops: CDR1 MGHDK, CDR2 SYGVNS. CDR3 DNA: TGTGCCAGCAGTCCCCGGACAGGGGCAACCGGGGAGCTGTTTTTT. This codes for CASSPRTGATGELFF.

The CDR3 spells CASSEQAGLAGEGTDTQYF. The CDR3 nucleotides are TGTGCCAGCAGCGAACAAGCGGGGCTAGCGGGAGAGGGCACAGATACGCAGTATTTT. J is TRBJ2-3 and V is TRBV9, with 10 bases that match TRBD2. The V gene end was trimmed by 3 bases and the J gene end by 1 base; junction bases not matched to a gene: 14. Germline assignment: CDR1 SGDLS and CDR2 YYNGEE. This CDR3 comprises 19 residues.

This clone was seen just once. This sequence joins TRBV6-5 and TRBJ1-1; no clear D. This CDR3 spans 14 amino acids. The germline V gene encodes CDR1 MNHEY and CDR2 SVGAGI. The germline V and J ends were trimmed by 5 bases and 0 bases, with 10 bases remaining between them. CDR3 residues: CASSPLFVNTEAFF. The CDR3 coding sequence is TGTGCCAGCAGTCCACTCTTCGTGAACACTGAAGCTTTCTTT.

The V call is TRBV7-6, the J call TRBJ1-2, with 10 bases identical to TRBD1. Looked up from germline, CDR1 is SGHVS and CDR2 is FNYEAQ. The junction had 6 bases not matched to a gene; V was cut back by 5 bases and J by 3 bases. The CDR3 sequence is 15 residues long. The CDR3 DNA is TGTGCCAGCAGCGTACTAGGGACAGGGGACTATGGCTACACCTTC. Its translation: CASSVLGTGDYGYTF.

This chain links TRBV14 with TRBJ2-1; 11 bases are a match to TRBD2. Losses at the gene ends were 2 bases for V and 12 bases for J; bases not matched to a gene: 12. Germline CDR1 is SGHDN and CDR2 is FVKESK. The CDR3 covers 16 residues. CDR3 loop: CASSQNTGTSGEGQFF. CDR3 in DNA: TGTGCCAGCAGCCAAAACACCGGGACTAGCGGAGAAGGGCAGTTCTTC.

The chain is built from TRBV4-1 and TRBJ2-7, with 10 bases that match TRBD1. The CDR3 is 16 residues long. The germline V gene encodes CDR1 MGHRA and CDR2 YSYEKL. V lost 5 bases, J lost 4 bases, and 11 bases stayed unmatched. In DNA, the CDR3 is TGCGCCAGCAGCTCCCAGTTGGGGGACAGGGGTTACGAGCAGTACTTC. Protein: CASSSQLGDRGYEQYF.

About this clone itself: The junction differs from germline at one of its ends, possibly a read error. The rearrangement uses TRBV12-3 or TRBV12-4 and TRBJ1-3; 9 bases fit TRBD1. The CDR3 spans 11 residues. The CDR3 region has the DNA TGTGCCAGCAGTTCAAGGGACAGGGAGGATTTT. This translates into CASSSRDREDF.

J is TRBJ2-2 and V is TRBV4-3; D could derive from TRBD1 or TRBD2 (5 bases each). The germline V gene encodes CDR1 LGHNA and CDR2 YSLEER. The CDR3 is 16 residues long. The V end was cut by 0 bases, the J end by 3 bases, with 11 bases between. The CDR3 sequence: CASSQDNQGDTGELFF. The CDR3, as DNA: TGCGCCAGCAGCCAAGATAACCAGGGAGACACCGGGGAGCTGTTTTTT.

The V call is TRBV30, the J call TRBJ1-4; the D gene is possibly TRBD1 (5 bases). This CDR3 has 12 residues. Per germline, CDR1 GTSNPN and CDR2 SVGIG (reference sequence). V dropped 7 bases and J dropped 8 bases, with 14 bases sitting between them. CDR3 protein: CASRGRGEKLFF. Written as DNA, the CDR3 is TGTGCCTCGAGGGGACGCGGAGAAAAACTGTTTTTT.

The chain is built from TRBV6-5 and TRBJ2-1; 13 bases map to TRBD2. The CDR3 is made up of 13 amino acids. Trimming removed 10 bases from V and 8 bases from J; junction bases left unmatched: 5. The germline gives CDR1 MNHEY, CDR2 SVGAGI. The CDR3 DNA follows: TGTGCCACCGGACTAGCGGGAGCGGATGAGCAGTTCTTC. This encodes CATGLAGADEQFF.

This chain connects TRBV7-9 to TRBJ1-2, with a weak D call TRBD1 (6 bases). The CDR3 consists of 17 residues. Germline V lookup: CDR1 SEHNR, CDR2 FQNEAQ (reference sequence). The germline V and J ends were trimmed by 1 base and 3 bases, with 18 bases remaining between them. The CDR3, as DNA: TGTGCCAGCAGCTTAGGGCCCTCCTCGGCAGGGGACTATGGCTACACCTTC. It specifies CASSLGPSSAGDYGYTF. Drawing the rest from reference TRBV7-9 and TRBJ1-2, the complete variable domain is DTGVSQNPRHKITKRGQNVTFRCDPISEHNRLYWYRQTLGQGPEFLTYFQNEAQLEKSRLLSDRFSAERPKGSFSTLEIQRTEQGDSAMYLCASSLGPSSAGDYGYTFGSGTRLTVV.

This chain connects TRBV4-3 to TRBJ2-3; 11 bases are a match to TRBD1. The CDR3 contains 16 residues. The germline gives CDR1 LGHNA, CDR2 YSLEER. V lost 4 bases to trimming and J lost 1 base; unmatched junction nucleotides: 4. The CDR3: CASSLDRGRRTDTQYF. The CDR3 DNA follows: TGCGCCAGCAGCCTGGACAGGGGGCGTCGCACAGATACGCAGTATTTT.

This chain connects TRBV19 to TRBJ1-5; D not certain. Trimming cost V 3 bases and J 0 bases, with 6 bases left between them. CDR1 is LNHDA, CDR2 SQIVND, per germline (reference sequence). The length of the CDR3 is 14 residues. CDR3 residues: CASSIGNSNQPQHF. In DNA, the CDR3 is TGTGCCAGTAGTATCGGGAATAGCAATCAGCCCCAGCATTTT.

This chain links TRBV7-9 with TRBJ1-2; 7 nucleotides agree with TRBD1. This CDR3 is built from 16 residues. J lost 4 bases, V lost 0 bases, and 8 bases had no gene match. Looked up from germline, CDR1 is SEHNR and CDR2 is FQNEAQ (reference sequence). The CDR3 loop is CASSLAVGTDRYGYTF. In DNA form, the CDR3 reads TGTGCCAGCAGCTTAGCGGTTGGGACAGATCGCTATGGCTACACCTTC.

This sequence joins TRBV5-4 and TRBJ2-5; D possibly corresponds to TRBD2 (6 bases). The CDR3 spans 15 residues. Trimming cost V 1 base and J 0 bases, with 10 bases left between them. Germline CDR1 SGHNT, CDR2 YYREEE (reference sequence). The CDR3 is CASSLTAGYQETQYF. CDR3 nucleotide sequence: TGTGCCAGCAGCTTGACTGCGGGATACCAAGAGACCCAGTACTTC.

This chain uses TRBV19 with TRBJ1-2, with 9 bases aligning to TRBD1. From germline, CDR1 is LNHDA and CDR2 SQIVND (reference sequence). After removal of 4 bases from V and 0 bases from J, the junction contained 6 bases not matched to a gene. This CDR3 has 16 residues. The CDR3, as DNA: TGTGCCAGTAGTAGGGGACAGGGTCCCACTAACTATGGCTACACCTTC. It codes for CASSRGQGPTNYGYTF.

This clone has a single count. The V gene is TRBV7-9, the J gene TRBJ1-5; perhaps TRBD1 as D (5 bases). The CDR3 consists of 16 residues. Germline assignment: CDR1 SEHNR and CDR2 FQNEAQ (reference sequence). V was trimmed by 4 bases and J by 1 base, leaving 14 bases between them. The CDR3 DNA follows: TGTGCCAGCAGCTCCCTCGGGGCTCCCAGCAATCAGCCCCAGCATTTT. Translated: CASSSLGAPSNQPQHF.

The CDR3 sequence is CASRMGGIEAQYF. The CDR3 DNA follows: TGTGCCAGCAGGATGGGAGGGATTGAGGCCCAGTACTTC. This chain joins TRBV12-3 or TRBV12-4 and TRBJ2-5, with TRBD2 matching over 7 bases. CDR3 length: 13 amino acids. The J segment lost 9 bases and the V segment lost 6 bases, leaving 10 bases of the junction unmatched.